In this sample, the clone carrying this T cell receptor beta chain turned up a few times. This sample was included in a study of blood T cell repertoires in COVID-19. Looking at the study overall: Material from acute and convalescent COVID-19 was sourced from the United States, Italy and Spain. From T cells, B-cell-depleted T cells, or PBMCs came the material, which was cDNA or gDNA.

Authors' analysis steps: It was from reference gene primer amplification that nucleated cell counts were estimated. Generated by immunoSEQ multiplex PCR, the TCRdb table keeps only in-frame clones and is missing some. The V and J calls and clone size are taken from that table; D and trimming were inferred from the DNA. The table lists almost 200,000 clones, 86% of them singletons. The CDR3 is made up of 16 amino acids. Looked up from germline, CDR1 is KGHSH and CDR2 is LQKENI. The V and J ends lost 1 base and 0 bases respectively, with 11 bases between them. The specimen sequenced was peripheral blood. The chain couples TRBV18 to TRBJ2-3; D might be TRBD1 (6 bases). This clonotype was sampled from a woman aged 70-85 years with acute or convalescent COVID-19. CDR3 loop: CASSPLGQYSTDTQYF. In DNA, the CDR3 is TGTGCCAGCTCACCACTAGGACAGTATAGCACAGATACGCAGTATTTT.